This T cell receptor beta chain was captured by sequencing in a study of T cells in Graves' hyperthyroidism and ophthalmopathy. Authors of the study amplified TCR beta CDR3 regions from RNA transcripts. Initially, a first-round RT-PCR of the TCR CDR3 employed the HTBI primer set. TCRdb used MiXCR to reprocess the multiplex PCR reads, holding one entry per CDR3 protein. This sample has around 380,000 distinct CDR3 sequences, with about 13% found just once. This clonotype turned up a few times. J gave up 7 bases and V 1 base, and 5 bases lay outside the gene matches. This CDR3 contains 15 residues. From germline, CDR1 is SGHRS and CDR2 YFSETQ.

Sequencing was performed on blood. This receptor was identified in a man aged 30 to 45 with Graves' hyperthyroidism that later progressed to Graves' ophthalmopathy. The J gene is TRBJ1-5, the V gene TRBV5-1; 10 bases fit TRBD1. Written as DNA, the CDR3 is TGCGCCAGCAGCTTGAACGGGGACAGGGGACAGCCCCAGCATTTT. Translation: CASSLNGDRGQPQHF.